Shown below are 9 T cell receptor beta chains from a single sample sequenced in a study of early T cells in non-severe SARS-CoV-2 infection. TCRdb independently ran MiXCR on the 5' RACE reads; one entry per CDR3 protein. The repertoire holds 53,000 or so distinct CDR3 sequences, with 7.7% as singletons. Source material: whole blood. Receptors originate from an adult who was a healthcare worker with PCR-confirmed SARS-CoV-2 infection or an uninfected control (not recorded which).

This clonotype counts as medium-sized (0.01 to 0.1%). The chain is built from TRBV28 and TRBJ2-7; D gene uncertain. This CDR3 has 14 residues. Germline CDR1 and CDR2: MDHEN and SYDVKM. The V gene lost 2 bases and the J gene lost 0 bases, with 8 bases spanning the gap. The CDR3 bases are TGTGCCAGCAGTTTACATACATCCTCCTACGAGCAGTACTTC. Translation: CASSLHTSSYEQYF.

This clonotype was seen at least ten times. The rearrangement uses TRBV11-2 and TRBJ1-5; no firm D call. CDR3 length: 15 residues. From germline, CDR1 is SGHAT and CDR2 FQNNGV. V was cut by 4 bases and J by 4 bases, with 14 bases left in between. Written as DNA, the CDR3 is TGTGCCAGCAGCTCTAATTCAGGATTGAATCAGCCCCAGCATTTT. Amino acids: CASSSNSGLNQPQHF.

The sample holds a few counts of this clonotype. The chain employs TRBV7-9 and TRBJ2-5, with TRBD1 matching over 9 bases. The V gene's germline CDR1 is SEHNR and CDR2 FQNEAQ (reference sequence). V was clipped by 3 bases and J by 3 bases; unmatched bases: 2. CDR3 length equals 14 residues. Written as DNA, the CDR3 is TGTGCCAGCAGCTTGGGACAGGGTAAAGAGACCCAGTACTTC. Translated, it gives CASSLGQGKETQYF. The whole variable domain, remainder taken from reference TRBV7-9 and TRBJ2-5, is DTGVSQNPRHKITKRGQNVTFRCDPISEHNRLYWYRQTLGQGPEFLTYFQNEAQLEKSRLLSDRFSAERPKGSFSTLEIQRTEQGDSAMYLCASSLGQGKETQYFGPGTRLLVL.

In its sample, this clonotype was seen many times. V usage is TRBV5-1 and J usage is TRBJ2-3; a weak D match, TRBD2 (6 bases). The CDR3 spans 16 residues. Per the germline V gene, CDR1 is SGHRS and CDR2 is YFSETQ. V was shortened by 4 bases and J by 2 bases, with 17 bases between the two germline ends. For the CDR3, the DNA is TGCGCCAGCAGCGTCCCCTTAGCGGTAGACACAGATACGCAGTATTTT. Translated: CASSVPLAVDTDTQYF. The full variable domain, with the rest looked up from reference TRBV5-1 and TRBJ2-3, is KAGVTQTPRYLIKTRGQQVTLSCSPISGHRSVSWYQQTPGQGLQFLFEYFSETQRNKGNFPGRFSGRQFSNSRSEMNVSTLELGDSALYLCASSVPLAVDTDTQYFGPGTRLTVL.

This clonotype has at least ten counts. The chain employs TRBV6-6 and TRBJ2-3; D is unclear. The CDR3 sequence is 16 residues long. The V gene's germline CDR1 is MNHNY and CDR2 SVGAGI (reference sequence). The germline V and J ends were trimmed by 2 bases and 0 bases, with 12 bases remaining between them. The DNA of the CDR3 is TGTGCCAGCAGTTACCTTGGGGTGGGGAGCACAGATACGCAGTATTTT. Its protein is CASSYLGVGSTDTQYF.

This clonotype has just a few counts. The gene calls are TRBV27 and TRBJ1-1, with 11 bases matching TRBD1. J lost 3 bases, V lost 6 bases, and 9 bases had no gene match. Germline values: CDR1 MNHEY, CDR2 SMNVEV (reference sequence). The CDR3 consists of 16 residues. CDR3 in amino acids: CASRRTGGAKDTEAFF. CDR3 bases: TGTGCCAGCAGACGGACAGGGGGCGCGAAGGACACTGAAGCTTTCTTT.

Many counts were recorded for this clonotype. This chain joins TRBV5-1 and TRBJ1-4; perhaps TRBD1 as D (6 bases). The CDR3 extends over 13 amino acids. V lost 7 bases and J 7 bases, leaving 14 bases between the germline ends. CDR1 and CDR2 (germline): SGHRS, YFSETQ. CDR3 sequence reads: CASGQDRLEKLFF. The CDR3 nucleotides read TGCGCCAGCGGCCAAGACAGGCTTGAAAAACTGTTTTTT.

CDR3 nucleotides: TGTGCCAGCAGCCCCGGGGACAGGCAGATTTACAATGAGCAGTTCTTC. It yields the protein CASSPGDRQIYNEQFF. This chain joins TRBV7-2 and TRBJ2-1, with 8 nucleotides matching TRBD1. Germline CDR1 and CDR2: SGHTA and FQGNSA. CDR3 length equals 16 residues. With 5 bases clipped from V and 4 bases from J, the junction kept 10 bases outside the gene matches. Drawing the rest from reference TRBV7-2 and TRBJ2-1, the complete variable domain is GAGVSQSPSNKVTEKGKDVELRCDPISGHTALYWYRQSLGQGLEFLIYFQGNSAPDKSGLPSDRFSAERTGGSVSTLTIQRTQQEDSAVYLCASSPGDRQIYNEQFFGPGTRLTVL.

This chain connects TRBV29-1 to TRBJ2-5; 9 positions match TRBD1. The germline CDR1 and CDR2 sequences are SQVTM and ANQGSEA. With V trimmed by 3 bases and J by 1 base, 12 bases remained unmatched. The CDR3 is 17 residues long. This chain's CDR3 is CSVDTGGEGGSQETQYF. The CDR3 DNA is TGCAGCGTTGATACAGGGGGCGAAGGGGGAAGCCAAGAGACCCAGTACTTC.